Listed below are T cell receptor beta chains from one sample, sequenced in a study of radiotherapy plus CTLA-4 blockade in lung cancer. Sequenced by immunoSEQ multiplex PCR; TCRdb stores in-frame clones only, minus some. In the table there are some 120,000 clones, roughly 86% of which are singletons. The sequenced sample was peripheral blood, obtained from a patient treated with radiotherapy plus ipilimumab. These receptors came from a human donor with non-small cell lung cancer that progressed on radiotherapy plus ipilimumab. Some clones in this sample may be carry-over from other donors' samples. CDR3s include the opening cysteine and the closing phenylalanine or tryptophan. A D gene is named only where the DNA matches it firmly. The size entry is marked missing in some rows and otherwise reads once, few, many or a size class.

cdr3_nt: TGTGCCAGTGCCCGGGACACCGAGTACGAGCAGTACTTC
cdr3_aa: CASARDTEYEQYF
j_call: TRBJ2-7
d_call: .
clone_size: .
v_call: TRBV19

cdr3_nt: TGTGCCAGCTCACCGCGGGACCCCTATGGCTACACCTTC
cdr3_aa: CASSPRDPYGYTF
j_call: TRBJ1-2
d_call: .
clone_size: .
v_call: TRBV18

cdr3_nt: TGTGCCAGCAGTCTCACTAGCGGGCGCCCAGATACGCAGTATTTT
cdr3_aa: CASSLTSGRPDTQYF
j_call: TRBJ2-3
d_call: TRBD2
clone_size: .
v_call: TRBV6-1

cdr3_nt: TGTGCCAGCAGTTACTCAACAGGAGTCAACTATGGCTACACCTTC
cdr3_aa: CASSYSTGVNYGYTF
j_call: TRBJ1-2
d_call: .
clone_size: .
v_call: TRBV6-6

cdr3_nt: TGTGCCAGCAGCTCAAACCGGGACAGGGGATTCTTC
cdr3_aa: CASSSNRDRGFF
j_call: TRBJ2-7
d_call: TRBD1
clone_size: .
v_call: TRBV11-3

cdr3_nt: TGTGCCAGCACCTTTGGGACAGGGAACACCGGGGAGCTGTTTTTT
cdr3_aa: CASTFGTGNTGELFF
j_call: TRBJ2-2
d_call: TRBD1
clone_size: .
v_call: TRBV11-3

cdr3_nt: TGTGCCAGCAGAATCGACCGGGTGGCCGGGGAGCTGTTTTTT
cdr3_aa: CASRIDRVAGELFF
j_call: TRBJ2-2
d_call: .
clone_size: .
v_call: TRBV6-4

cdr3_nt: TGTGCCAGCAGCTTTTCAGGGGTAGGCGGGTACGAGCAGTACTTC
cdr3_aa: CASSFSGVGGYEQYF
j_call: TRBJ2-7
d_call: .
clone_size: .
v_call: TRBV7-2

cdr3_nt: TGTGCCAGCAGAAACAGGGGGCGCGACTACGAGCAGTACTTC
cdr3_aa: CASRNRGRDYEQYF
j_call: TRBJ2-7
d_call: TRBD1
clone_size: .
v_call: TRBV6-5

cdr3_nt: TGCGCCAGCAGCTTAACAGGGGCTAATGAAAAACTGTTTTTT
cdr3_aa: CASSLTGANEKLFF
j_call: TRBJ1-4
d_call: TRBD1
clone_size: .
v_call: TRBV5-1

cdr3_nt: TGTGCCAGCAGTTTATTAATAGGATCGGCAGACTACGAGCAGTACTTC
cdr3_aa: CASSLLIGSADYEQYF
j_call: TRBJ2-7
d_call: .
clone_size: .
v_call: TRBV27

cdr3_nt: TGTGCCAGCTCACCCCTAGACAGGGGGTTTAAACAAGAGACCCAGTACTTC
cdr3_aa: CASSPLDRGFKQETQYF
j_call: TRBJ2-5
d_call: TRBD1
clone_size: .
v_call: TRBV18

cdr3_nt: TGTGCCAGCAGCCCAAGGCCCCAATCTGACTATGGCTACACCTTC
cdr3_aa: CASSPRPQSDYGYTF
j_call: TRBJ1-2
d_call: .
clone_size: .
v_call: TRBV5-5

cdr3_nt: TGTGCCAGCAGCGTCTATAACTATGGCTACACCTTC
cdr3_aa: CASSVYNYGYTF
j_call: TRBJ1-2
d_call: .
clone_size: few
v_call: TRBV9

cdr3_nt: TGCAGTTTCCCACGAGACGAGACCCAGTACTTC
cdr3_aa: CSFPRDETQYF
j_call: TRBJ2-5
d_call: .
clone_size: .
v_call: TRBV20-1

cdr3_nt: TGTGCCAGCAGCTTTGGAAGCCGAGAGACCCAGTACTTC
cdr3_aa: CASSFGSRETQYF
j_call: TRBJ2-5
d_call: .
clone_size: .
v_call: TRBV7-3

cdr3_nt: TGTGCCAGCAGCTTTACAACCGGGACAGCTCTAACCTACGAGCAGTACTTC
cdr3_aa: CASSFTTGTALTYEQYF
j_call: TRBJ2-7
d_call: TRBD1
clone_size: few
v_call: TRBV5-6

cdr3_nt: TGCGCCAGCAGCCAAGTAGTCGGAACCTACGAGCAGTACTTC
cdr3_aa: CASSQVVGTYEQYF
j_call: TRBJ2-7
d_call: .
clone_size: .
v_call: TRBV4-3

cdr3_nt: TGTGCCAGCAGCTTAACAGGGACCTACGAGCAGTACTTC
cdr3_aa: CASSLTGTYEQYF
j_call: TRBJ2-7
d_call: .
clone_size: few
v_call: TRBV13

cdr3_nt: TGTGCCATCAGTGAAGGGGCCTCCTACGAGCAGTACTTC
cdr3_aa: CAISEGASYEQYF
j_call: TRBJ2-7
d_call: .
clone_size: .
v_call: TRBV10-3

cdr3_nt: TGTGCCAGCAGCCCTCTGGGTTACGGGGGAAACACCATATATTTT
cdr3_aa: CASSPLGYGGNTIYF
j_call: TRBJ1-3
d_call: .
clone_size: .
v_call: TRBV2

cdr3_nt: TGCAGTGCTAGAGCCCGTCAGCCCCAGCATTTT
cdr3_aa: CSARARQPQHF
j_call: TRBJ1-5
d_call: .
clone_size: .
v_call: TRBV20-1

cdr3_nt: TGTGCCAGCAGCTTAACGTGGGGTACTGAAGCTTTCTTT
cdr3_aa: CASSLTWGTEAFF
j_call: TRBJ1-1
d_call: .
clone_size: .
v_call: TRBV7-3

cdr3_nt: TGTGCCACCAGCAGAGGCGGGGATACCTACGAGCAGTACTTC
cdr3_aa: CATSRGGDTYEQYF
j_call: TRBJ2-7
d_call: .
clone_size: once
v_call: TRBV15

cdr3_nt: TGTGCCAGTACAGTAGGCAGAGGGAACACTGAAGCTTTCTTT
cdr3_aa: CASTVGRGNTEAFF
j_call: TRBJ1-1
d_call: .
clone_size: .
v_call: TRBV19

cdr3_nt: TGTGCCATCAGTGAGAGGAGGGGACAGAACACCGGGGAGCTGTTTTTT
cdr3_aa: CAISERRGQNTGELFF
j_call: TRBJ2-2
d_call: .
clone_size: .
v_call: TRBV10-3

cdr3_nt: TGTGCCAGCAGCCCACGGACAGGGGGATCCTACGAGCAGTACTTC
cdr3_aa: CASSPRTGGSYEQYF
j_call: TRBJ2-7
d_call: TRBD1
clone_size: .
v_call: TRBV7-9

cdr3_nt: TGTGCCAGCTCACCCCCGGGACAGCGGGATGAAAAACTGTTTTTT
cdr3_aa: CASSPPGQRDEKLFF
j_call: TRBJ1-4
d_call: TRBD1
clone_size: .
v_call: TRBV18

cdr3_nt: TGTGCCAGCTCACCACTAGCGGGGGCGAACACCGGGGAGCTGTTTTTT
cdr3_aa: CASSPLAGANTGELFF
j_call: TRBJ2-2
d_call: TRBD2
clone_size: .
v_call: TRBV18

cdr3_nt: TGTGCCAGCAGCCAAGAACGTCGGGACAGGGGGCTTCAGCCCCAGCATTTT
cdr3_aa: CASSQERRDRGLQPQHF
j_call: TRBJ1-5
d_call: TRBD1
clone_size: .
v_call: TRBV4-2

cdr3_nt: TGTGCCTGGAGTGTAGATATAAACACTGAAGCTTTCTTT
cdr3_aa: CAWSVDINTEAFF
j_call: TRBJ1-1
d_call: .
clone_size: .
v_call: TRBV30

cdr3_nt: TGCAGCGTTTCAGGGGGGAGTAATTCACCCCTCCACTTT
cdr3_aa: CSVSGGSNSPLHF
j_call: TRBJ1-6
d_call: TRBD1
clone_size: .
v_call: TRBV29-1

cdr3_nt: TGTGCCAGTCGCGATACTATTAACTATGGCTACACCTTC
cdr3_aa: CASRDTINYGYTF
j_call: TRBJ1-2
d_call: .
clone_size: once
v_call: TRBV19

cdr3_nt: TGTGCCAGCCACAACCTCACCGGGCCCCCCCTCAAAAGCCAGGGGGTTAATTCACCCCTCCACTTT
cdr3_aa: CASHNLTGPPLKSQGVNSPLHF
j_call: TRBJ1-6
d_call: TRBD1
clone_size: .
v_call: TRBV6-9

cdr3_nt: TGTGCCAGCAGTTACTTGGGACAGGGGGGTTACGAGCAGTACTTC
cdr3_aa: CASSYLGQGGYEQYF
j_call: TRBJ2-7
d_call: TRBD1
clone_size: few
v_call: TRBV6-5

cdr3_nt: TGTGCCAGCAGTGAATCGGGACCGAACACCGGGGAGCTGTTTTTT
cdr3_aa: CASSESGPNTGELFF
j_call: TRBJ2-2
d_call: .
clone_size: .
v_call: TRBV25-1

cdr3_nt: TGTGCCAGCAGCTGGGAGAAAGGGAACGCTGGGGCCAACGTCCTGACTTTC
cdr3_aa: CASSWEKGNAGANVLTF
j_call: TRBJ2-6
d_call: .
clone_size: .
v_call: TRBV7-9

cdr3_nt: TGCGCCAGCAGACCTACAGGGGTGGATTCACCCCTCCACTTT
cdr3_aa: CASRPTGVDSPLHF
j_call: TRBJ1-6
d_call: TRBD1
clone_size: .
v_call: TRBV5-1

cdr3_nt: TGTGCCAGCACTTTGACAGGGCGCTATGGCTACACCTTC
cdr3_aa: CASTLTGRYGYTF
j_call: TRBJ1-2
d_call: TRBD1
clone_size: .
v_call: TRBV2

cdr3_nt: TGTGCCACCAGCAGGGGGACAGGGACCACTGAAGCTTTCTTT
cdr3_aa: CATSRGTGTTEAFF
j_call: TRBJ1-1
d_call: TRBD1
clone_size: .
v_call: TRBV15

cdr3_nt: TGCGCCAGCAGCCAAGACCCTAGCGGGGGCTACGAGCAGTACTTC
cdr3_aa: CASSQDPSGGYEQYF
j_call: TRBJ2-7
d_call: TRBD2
clone_size: .
v_call: TRBV4-3

cdr3_nt: TGTGCCAGTAGTGGGAGACAGTCAGATACGCAGTATTTT
cdr3_aa: CASSGRQSDTQYF
j_call: TRBJ2-3
d_call: .
clone_size: .
v_call: TRBV19

cdr3_nt: TGTGCCAGCAGCTCCATCTCGCAGGCAGGGAGCTCCTACAATGAGCAGTTCTTC
cdr3_aa: CASSSISQAGSSYNEQFF
j_call: TRBJ2-1
d_call: .
clone_size: once
v_call: TRBV7-9

cdr3_nt: TGCGCCAGCAGCCAAGTAGACCTTTTACCAGGGACCTACAATGAGCAGTTCTTC
cdr3_aa: CASSQVDLLPGTYNEQFF
j_call: TRBJ2-1
d_call: .
clone_size: .
v_call: TRBV4-1

cdr3_nt: TGTGCCAGCAGCTTAGCGCAGGGCCCAACACGGTTTGACTATGGCTACACCTTC
cdr3_aa: CASSLAQGPTRFDYGYTF
j_call: TRBJ1-2
d_call: .
clone_size: .
v_call: TRBV7-9

cdr3_nt: TGTGCCAGCTCGCCCATGACAATCTTCGAGACCCAGTACTTC
cdr3_aa: CASSPMTIFETQYF
j_call: TRBJ2-5
d_call: .
clone_size: .
v_call: TRBV18

cdr3_nt: TGTGCCAGCAGAGAAGCTAGGGGCACTGAAGCTTTCTTT
cdr3_aa: CASREARGTEAFF
j_call: TRBJ1-1
d_call: .
clone_size: .
v_call: TRBV2

cdr3_nt: TGTGCCAGCACTCTTAAAGGGTTCGCGAACACTGAAGCTTTCTTT
cdr3_aa: CASTLKGFANTEAFF
j_call: TRBJ1-1
d_call: .
clone_size: .
v_call: TRBV6-5

cdr3_nt: TGTGCCAGCAGTTTGGAGGGGGGGCGGCCAGATACGCAGTATTTT
cdr3_aa: CASSLEGGRPDTQYF
j_call: TRBJ2-3
d_call: .
clone_size: .
v_call: TRBV28